These 12 T cell receptor beta chains share one sample of origin, sequenced in a study of blood T cell repertoires in COVID-19. Sequencing was performed with immunoSEQ multiplex PCR; in TCRdb, only in-frame clones are kept and a portion is missing. The sample yields roughly 360,000 clones, about 80% seen once. Material: peripheral blood. The receptors were sampled from a human donor with acute or convalescent COVID-19. The donor label of this sample is uncertain.

The V call is TRBV13, the J call TRBJ2-6; 7 bases are a match to TRBD2. CDR1 is PRHDT and CDR2 is FYEKMQ in the germline V gene (reference sequence). The ends lost 7 bases at V and 2 bases at J; junction bases unmatched: 11. There are 17 residues in the CDR3. CDR3 coding DNA: TGTGCCAGCATCACCTCCGCGGGGGATCCTGGGGCCAACGTCCTGACTTTC. This codes for CASITSAGDPGANVLTF.

This chain joins TRBV7-9 and TRBJ2-2; 8 positions match TRBD2. Per germline, CDR1 SEHNR and CDR2 FQNEAQ (reference sequence). CDR3 length equals 15 residues. V lost 3 bases to trimming and J lost 5 bases; unmatched junction nucleotides: 5. CDR3 DNA: TGTGCCAGCAGCTTGGTCGGGGGGGCAACCGGGGAGCTGTTTTTT. Translated, it gives CASSLVGGATGELFF.

The sample holds a few counts of this clone. This sequence joins TRBV6-5 and TRBJ1-2; weak D call: TRBD1 (6 bases). Between the trimmed V and J ends, which lost 6 bases and 6 bases, there was a span of 14 bases. CDR3 size: 13 residues. Germline V gene lookup returns CDR1 MNHEY and CDR2 SVGAGI. CDR3 coding DNA: TGTGCCAGCAGCCGGACAGCGTTCGATGGCTACACCTTC. Translating gives CASSRTAFDGYTF.

The V call is TRBV14, the J call TRBJ1-2; 11 bases agree with TRBD1. There are 15 residues in the CDR3. Germline-derived CDR1 and CDR2 are SGHDN and FVKESK. J was trimmed by 7 bases and V by 0 bases; bases with no gene match: 4. Written as DNA, the CDR3 is TGTGCCAGCAGCCAAGATCGGACAGGGGGCTTTGGCTACACCTTC. Translated, it gives CASSQDRTGGFGYTF.

The chain recombines TRBV11-2 with TRBJ1-2; no definite D call. Germline values: CDR1 SGHAT, CDR2 FQNNGV. The length of the CDR3 is 14 residues. Trimming cost V 5 bases and J 4 bases, with 14 bases left between them. As DNA, the CDR3 is TGTGCCAGCAGCCCTCTCGACAAGCTCTATGGCTACACCTTC. This translates into CASSPLDKLYGYTF.

The V gene is TRBV9, the J gene TRBJ2-2; D is uncertain. Trimming shortened V by 0 bases and J by 1 base, and 4 bases separated the two germline ends. This CDR3 contains 14 residues. Germline V gene data show CDR1 as SGDLS and CDR2 as YYNGEE. Here the CDR3 reads CASSVAGNTGELFF. DNA for the CDR3: TGTGCCAGCAGCGTAGCGGGGAACACCGGGGAGCTGTTTTTT.

The chain is built from TRBV4-1 and TRBJ1-1, with a weak D call TRBD1 (5 bases). This CDR3 region has 15 residues. Germline CDR1 and CDR2: MGHRA and YSYEKL. The V end lost 4 bases, the J end lost 6 bases, and 18 bases lay between the germline ends. The CDR3 loop is CASSLVGQTGAEAFF. The CDR3 nucleotides are TGCGCCAGCAGCCTGGTGGGGCAGACGGGCGCTGAAGCTTTCTTT.

The gene calls are TRBV24-1 and TRBJ2-1; 8 bases are shared with TRBD2. The CDR3 is 16 residues long. The V segment lost 4 bases and the J segment 0 bases; nucleotides outside the gene matches: 4. From germline, CDR1 is KGHDR and CDR2 SFDVKD. CDR3 sequence reads: CATSEAGTSSYNEQFF. The CDR3 bases are TGTGCCACCAGTGAGGCCGGGACTAGCTCCTACAATGAGCAGTTCTTC.

The V gene is TRBV5-1, the J gene TRBJ2-1; 7 nucleotides agree with TRBD2. CDR3 length equals 16 residues. V was clipped by 3 bases and J by 0 bases; unmatched bases: 6. CDR1 is SGHRS and CDR2 is YFSETQ in the germline V gene. DNA for the CDR3: TGCGCCAGCAGCTCTGGAAGCGGGACCTCCTACAATGAGCAGTTCTTC. It yields the protein CASSSGSGTSYNEQFF.

J is TRBJ2-3 and V is TRBV7-6, with 16 nucleotides matching TRBD2. CDR3 size: 18 residues. CDR1 SGHVS and CDR2 FNYEAQ come from the germline V gene. V shed 5 bases, J shed 2 bases, and the junction held 7 bases outside the gene matches. In nucleotides, the CDR3 is TGTGCCAGCAGCCAAAGGGGACTAGCGGGGGGGATCACAGATACGCAGTATTTT. Protein sequence: CASSQRGLAGGITDTQYF.

Worth noting for this clone: One end of the junction does not line up with germline, which may come from a read error. V is TRBV7-2 and J is TRBJ2-1; TRBD2 matches 10 bases. This CDR3 is built from 15 residues. Germline-derived CDR1 and CDR2 are SGHTA and FQGNSA. The CDR3 loop is CASSVAGGSYNEQFF. Here the CDR3 DNA reads TGTGCCAGCAGCGTAGCGGGAGGCTCCTACAATGAGCAGTTCTTC.

Written as DNA, the CDR3 is TGTGCCATCAGTGGGTTCGGGGGGAACACTGAAGCTTTCTTT. Translation: CAISGFGGNTEAFF. The rearrangement joins TRBV10-3 to TRBJ1-1, with D possibly matching TRBD1 (5 bases). Germline assignment: CDR1 ENHRY and CDR2 SYGVKD. The CDR3 length is 14 residues. The germline V and J ends were trimmed by 4 bases and 1 base, with 10 bases remaining between them.